This T cell receptor beta chain came from a study of graft-versus-host responses after intestinal transplantation (dated by TCRdb to the early 2020s). Background on the whole study: Multivisceral, liver-intestinal, or isolated intestinal transplants were received by the recipients. Instead of going to the commercial service, samples from a few later patients were sequenced in-house on an Illumina MiSeq and processed with MiXCR. A peak of at least 4% donor T cells among recipient peripheral blood mononuclear cells was the definition used for donor T cell macrochimerism. Every recipient was given anti-thymocyte globulin induction, followed by roughly 3 years of maintenance tacrolimus and steroids. Graft-versus-host and host-versus-graft alloreactive T cell clones were tracked in the graft, circulation and bone marrow after intestinal transplantation using bulk TCR-beta CDR3 sequencing. To identify alloreactive clones, pre-transplant mixed lymphocyte reaction products were sequenced and then compared with unstimulated pre-transplant donor and recipient T cells. The cohort enrolled 20 to 30 intestinal transplant recipients including one retransplant, and a few patients lacking pretransplant specimens were excluded.

Reading the germline V gene gives CDR1 SGDLS and CDR2 YYNGEE. V loses 7 bases, J loses 2 bases, and the germline ends lie 13 bases apart. The CDR3 numbers 14 residues from cysteine through phenylalanine. The retained sequence is limited to the CDR3, 42 bases, with the frame set at the first base. The study at large found these results: Conclusions were limited by the relatively low number and heterogeneity of intestinal transplant patients. Early after transplant, peak levels of circulating GvH clones were found to be associated with declines in HvG clones. GvH clones were detected in recipient bone marrow, and some of these GvH clones were observed earlier in ileal mucosa or blood, consistent with an intestinal mucosal origin. In patients with donor T cell macrochimerism, the allografts had high GvH to HvG T cell clonal ratios.

In the first month after transplant, blood samples were collected up to 4 times, and after that at least monthly when available. With regard to this clone: Its antigen is unknown. Base qualities are not provided; no much larger clone lies one nucleotide away.

The library was made by the immunoSEQ multiplex PCR assay. For most patients, high-throughput TCR-beta CDR3 sequencing of genomic DNA was performed by Adaptive Biotechnologies. In the authors' own workflow: Adaptive's ImmunoSEQ software supplied the TCR sequencing data for more than 15 patients, while MiXCR and VDJtools were used to process a few other patients. CDR3 nucleotide sequences shared by donor and recipient were removed because the origin of these sequences could not be assigned. To be classed as alloreactive, a clone needed at least 2-fold expansion over unstimulated cells and a minimum CFSE-low frequency of 0.002% (template counts) or 0.001% (read counts). Clones were considered mappable if detected in sequenced pre-transplant spleen, lymph node, or MLR CFSE-low populations of the donor or recipient. The cumulative frequency of alloreactive clones was calculated as a percentage of all sequences, weighted by copy number. The table comes from immuneACCESS by way of TCRdb, which keeps in-frame sequences with V and J called. Part of the clones is missing from these tables; in studies checked, under half for an unresolved V gene and the rest for unknown reasons. V and J calls plus clone size are reproduced from that table; the DNA served to infer D and trimming. This sample holds about 16,000 clones; about 95% were observed only once. Around 0.82% of the sample is held by the ten biggest clonotypes.

In this chain, TRBV9 is recombined with TRBJ1-5; no D gene can be assigned with confidence. The TCR comes from a human patient who received an intestinal transplant, so some T cells may come from the graft donor. Source: PBMCs, taken 23 days after intestinal transplant. The CDR3 loop reads CASDDGEGNQPQHF. The DNA sequence follows: TGTGCCAGCGATGACGGGGAGGGCAATCAGCCCCAGCATTTT.